Below, one T cell receptor (beta chain) is given with its context. This clone turned up a few times. Its specific antigen is unknown. No base qualities exist here, and no much larger clone lies one base off it. V is trimmed back by 1 base and J by 4 bases, and the junction contains 2 bases that no gene match accounts for. According to the germline V gene, CDR1 reads MGHRA and CDR2 reads YSYEKL. CDR3 length: 15 amino acids, cysteine to phenylalanine. The entry retains the CDR3 DNA only, 45 bases that are in frame from base 1. Library generation was performed with the immunoSEQ multiplex PCR assay. TCRdb retrieved this table from immuneACCESS and kept in-frame rearrangements only. Not all clones are present; in checked studies, unresolved V genes account for under half, and no reason is known for the remainder. Within this sample are 65,000 to 95,000 clones, with approximately 86% of them counted one time only. Roughly 4.4% of the sample goes to the ten largest clones.

This sample is part of a study of technical replicates of blood from a few donors (TCRdb year 2017). Recombination joined TRBV4-1 with TRBJ1-5, with TRBD1 identical over 9 junction bases. This TCR was recovered from a human donor in good health. Some clones in this sample may be carry-over from other donors' samples. Sequencing used PBMCs. The CDR3 in this case is CASSQGTGENQPQHF. The sequenced DNA is TGCGCCAGCAGCCAAGGGACAGGGGAGAATCAGCCCCAGCATTTT.